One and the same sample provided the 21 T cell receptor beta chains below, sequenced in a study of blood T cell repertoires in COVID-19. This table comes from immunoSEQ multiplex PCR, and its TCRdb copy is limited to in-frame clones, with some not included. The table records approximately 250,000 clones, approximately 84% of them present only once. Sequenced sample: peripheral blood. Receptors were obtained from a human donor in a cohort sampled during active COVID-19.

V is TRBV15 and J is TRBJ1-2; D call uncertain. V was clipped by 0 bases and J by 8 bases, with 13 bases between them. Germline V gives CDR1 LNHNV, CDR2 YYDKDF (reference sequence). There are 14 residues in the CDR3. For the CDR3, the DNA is TGTGCCACCAGCAGAGATGTGGGCAGAAACGGCTACACCTTC. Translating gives CATSRDVGRNGYTF.

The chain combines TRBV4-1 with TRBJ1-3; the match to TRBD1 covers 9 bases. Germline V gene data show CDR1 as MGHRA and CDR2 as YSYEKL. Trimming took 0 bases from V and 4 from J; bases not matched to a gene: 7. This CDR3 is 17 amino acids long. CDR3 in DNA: TGCGCCAGCAGCCAAGATATGGGACAGGGTGCCGGAAACACCATATATTTT. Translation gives CASSQDMGQGAGNTIYF.

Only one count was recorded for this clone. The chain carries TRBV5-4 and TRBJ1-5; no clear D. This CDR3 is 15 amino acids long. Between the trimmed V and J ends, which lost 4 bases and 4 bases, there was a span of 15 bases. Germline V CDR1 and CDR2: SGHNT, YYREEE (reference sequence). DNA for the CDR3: TGTGCCAGCAGCCGAGACCCGGGTCCGAATCAGCCCCAGCATTTT. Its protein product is CASSRDPGPNQPQHF.

CDR3 in amino acids: CASSSPGTIQETQYF. Written as DNA, the CDR3 is TGTGCCAGCAGTTCGCCCGGGACTATCCAAGAGACCCAGTACTTC. The gene calls are TRBV6-5 and TRBJ2-5; 7 bases line up with TRBD2. The J segment lost 1 base and the V segment lost 4 bases, leaving 6 bases of the junction unmatched. CDR3 length equals 15 residues. The V gene's germline CDR1 is MNHEY and CDR2 SVGAGI.

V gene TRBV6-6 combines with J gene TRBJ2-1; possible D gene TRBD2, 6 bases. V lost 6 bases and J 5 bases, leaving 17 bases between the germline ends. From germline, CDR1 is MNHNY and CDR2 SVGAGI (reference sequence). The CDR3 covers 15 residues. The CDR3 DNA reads TGTGCCAGCAGGAGAGGGGTATCGGGAGACAATGAGCAGTTCTTC. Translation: CASRRGVSGDNEQFF.

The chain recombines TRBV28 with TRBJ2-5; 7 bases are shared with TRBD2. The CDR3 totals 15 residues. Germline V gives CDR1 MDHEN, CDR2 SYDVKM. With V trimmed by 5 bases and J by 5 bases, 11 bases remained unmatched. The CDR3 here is CASSGRARPGETQYF. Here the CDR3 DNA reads TGTGCCAGCAGTGGGAGGGCCCGGCCAGGGGAGACCCAGTACTTC. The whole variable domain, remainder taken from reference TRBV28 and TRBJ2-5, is DVKVTQSSRYLVKRTGEKVFLECVQDMDHENMFWYRQDPGLGLRLIYFSYDVKMKEKGDIPEGYSVSREKKERFSLILESASTNQTSMYLCASSGRARPGETQYFGPGTRLLVL.

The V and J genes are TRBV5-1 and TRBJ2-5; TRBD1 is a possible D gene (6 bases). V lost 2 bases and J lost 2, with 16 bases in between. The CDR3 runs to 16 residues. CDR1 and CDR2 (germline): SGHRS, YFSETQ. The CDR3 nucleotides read TGCGCCAGCAGCTTAACTACCCTAGGACAGCAAGAGACCCAGTACTTC. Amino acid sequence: CASSLTTLGQQETQYF.

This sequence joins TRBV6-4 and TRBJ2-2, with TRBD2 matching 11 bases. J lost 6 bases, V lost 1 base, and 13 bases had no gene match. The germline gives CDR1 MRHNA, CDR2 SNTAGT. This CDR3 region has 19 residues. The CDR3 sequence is CASSDFGPTSGKVAGELFF. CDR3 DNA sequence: TGTGCCAGCAGTGACTTCGGGCCGACTAGCGGGAAAGTAGCCGGGGAGCTGTTTTTT.

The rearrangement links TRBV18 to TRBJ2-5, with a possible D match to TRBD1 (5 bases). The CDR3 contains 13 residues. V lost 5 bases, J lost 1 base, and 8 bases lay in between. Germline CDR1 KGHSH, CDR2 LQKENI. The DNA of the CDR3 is TGTGCCAGCTCAACGGACATCCAAGAGACCCAGTACTTC. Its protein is CASSTDIQETQYF.

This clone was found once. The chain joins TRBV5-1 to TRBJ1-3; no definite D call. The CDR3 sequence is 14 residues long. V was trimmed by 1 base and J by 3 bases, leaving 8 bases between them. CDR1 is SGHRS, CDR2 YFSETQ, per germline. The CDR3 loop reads CASSLQGDGNTIYF. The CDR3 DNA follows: TGCGCCAGCAGCTTGCAAGGAGATGGAAACACCATATATTTT.

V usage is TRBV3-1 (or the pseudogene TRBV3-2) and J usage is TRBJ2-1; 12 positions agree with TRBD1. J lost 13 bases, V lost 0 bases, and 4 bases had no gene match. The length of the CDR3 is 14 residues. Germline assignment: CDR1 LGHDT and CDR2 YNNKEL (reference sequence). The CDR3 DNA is TGTGCCAGCAGCCAAGAAGGGACAGGGGGCATCCAGTTCTTC. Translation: CASSQEGTGGIQFF.

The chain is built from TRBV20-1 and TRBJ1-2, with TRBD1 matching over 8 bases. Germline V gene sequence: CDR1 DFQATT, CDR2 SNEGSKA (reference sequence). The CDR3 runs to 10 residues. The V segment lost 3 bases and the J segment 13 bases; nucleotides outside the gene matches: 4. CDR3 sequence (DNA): TGCAGTGCTAGGGACAGGGAAGGCACCTTC. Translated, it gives CSARDREGTF.

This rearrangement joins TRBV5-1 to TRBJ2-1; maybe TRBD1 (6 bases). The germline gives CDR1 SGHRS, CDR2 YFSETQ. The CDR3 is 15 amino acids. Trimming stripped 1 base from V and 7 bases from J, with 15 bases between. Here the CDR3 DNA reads TGCGCCAGCAGCTTGCAAAACTTTCAGGGGAATGAGCAGTTCTTC. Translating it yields CASSLQNFQGNEQFF.

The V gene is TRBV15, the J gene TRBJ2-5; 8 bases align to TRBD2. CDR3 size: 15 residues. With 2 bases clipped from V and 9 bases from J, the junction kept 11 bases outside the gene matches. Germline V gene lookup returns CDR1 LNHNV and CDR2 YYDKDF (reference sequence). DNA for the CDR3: TGTGCCACCAGCAGATCCGGGACTAGTTTGAGGCCCCAGTACTTC. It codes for CATSRSGTSLRPQYF. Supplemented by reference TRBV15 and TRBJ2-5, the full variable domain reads DAMVIQNPRYQVTQFGKPVTLSCSQTLNHNVMYWYQQKSSQAPKLLFHYYDKDFNNEADTPDNFQSRRPNTSFCFLDIRSPGLGDTAMYLCATSRSGTSLRPQYFGPGTRLLVL.

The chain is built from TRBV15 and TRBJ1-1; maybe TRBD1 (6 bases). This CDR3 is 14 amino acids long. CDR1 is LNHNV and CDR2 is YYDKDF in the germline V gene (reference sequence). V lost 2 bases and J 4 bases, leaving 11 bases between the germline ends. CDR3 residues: CATSRITGPTEAFF. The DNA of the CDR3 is TGTGCCACCAGCAGAATAACAGGGCCCACTGAAGCTTTCTTT.

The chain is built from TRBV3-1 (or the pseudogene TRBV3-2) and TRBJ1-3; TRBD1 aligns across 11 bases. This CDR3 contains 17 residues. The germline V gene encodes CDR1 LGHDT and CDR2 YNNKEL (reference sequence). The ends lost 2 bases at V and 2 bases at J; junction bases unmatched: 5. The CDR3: CASSQIRDRGTGNTIYF. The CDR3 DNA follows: TGTGCCAGCAGCCAAATCAGGGACAGGGGGACTGGAAACACCATATATTTT.

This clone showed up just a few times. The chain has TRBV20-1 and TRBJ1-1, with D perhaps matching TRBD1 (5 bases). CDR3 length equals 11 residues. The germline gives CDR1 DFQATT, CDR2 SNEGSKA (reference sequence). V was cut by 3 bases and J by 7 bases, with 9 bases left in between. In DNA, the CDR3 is TGCAGTGCTAGGACAGACTTTGAAGCTTTCTTT. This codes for CSARTDFEAFF.

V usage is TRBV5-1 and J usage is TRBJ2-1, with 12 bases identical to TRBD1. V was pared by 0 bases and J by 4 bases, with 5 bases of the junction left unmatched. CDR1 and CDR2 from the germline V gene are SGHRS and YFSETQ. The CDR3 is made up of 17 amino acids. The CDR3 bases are TGCGCCAGCAGCTTGGTAGGGACAGGGGGCCAGTACAATGAGCAGTTCTTC. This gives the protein CASSLVGTGGQYNEQFF. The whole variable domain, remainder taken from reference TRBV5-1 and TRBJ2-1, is KAGVTQTPRYLIKTRGQQVTLSCSPISGHRSVSWYQQTPGQGLQFLFEYFSETQRNKGNFPGRFSGRQFSNSRSEMNVSTLELGDSALYLCASSLVGTGGQYNEQFFGPGTRLTVL.

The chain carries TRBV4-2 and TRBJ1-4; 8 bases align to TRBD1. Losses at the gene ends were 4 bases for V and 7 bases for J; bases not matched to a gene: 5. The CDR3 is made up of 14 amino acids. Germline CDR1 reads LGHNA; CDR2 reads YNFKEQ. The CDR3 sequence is CASSPQGEGEKLFF. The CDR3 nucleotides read TGTGCCAGCAGCCCACAGGGGGAAGGTGAAAAACTGTTTTTT.

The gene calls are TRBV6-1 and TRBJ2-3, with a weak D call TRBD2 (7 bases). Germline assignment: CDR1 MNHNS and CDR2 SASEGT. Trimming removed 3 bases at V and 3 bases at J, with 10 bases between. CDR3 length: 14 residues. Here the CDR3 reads CASSDRGGTDTQYF. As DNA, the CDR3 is TGTGCCAGCAGTGACAGGGGAGGGACAGATACGCAGTATTTT.

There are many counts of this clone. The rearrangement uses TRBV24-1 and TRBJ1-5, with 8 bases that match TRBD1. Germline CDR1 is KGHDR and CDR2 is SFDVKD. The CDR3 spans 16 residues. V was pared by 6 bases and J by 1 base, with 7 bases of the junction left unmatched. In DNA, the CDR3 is TGTGCCACCAGTTCCCATACAGGGGGGAGCAATCAGCCCCAGCATTTT. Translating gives CATSSHTGGSNQPQHF.